The clone carrying this T cell receptor (beta chain) was seen just once. The length of the CDR3 is 13 residues. V dropped 0 bases and J dropped 7 bases, with 9 bases sitting between them. The germline V gene has CDR1 LNHDA and CDR2 SQIVND (reference sequence). These data belong to a study of blood T cell repertoires in COVID-19. Study summary: Sources were T cells, B-cell-depleted T cells, or PBMCs; the material itself was cDNA or gDNA.

Methods used by the authors: Estimation of nucleated cell counts relied on the amplification of reference gene primers. Profiled with immunoSEQ multiplex PCR; TCRdb holds only in-frame clones, not every one. Clonal size and the V and J genes are those of that table, whereas D and trimming came from the DNA. The sample lists roughly 350,000 clones; approximately 87% were seen once. During active infection, Seattle patients enrolled and were then monitored through disease. The gene calls are TRBV19 and TRBJ1-1; D is undetermined. Material: peripheral blood. This TCR derives from a woman between 50 and 59 years old with COVID-19, enrolled during active disease. The CDR3 region has the DNA TGTGCCAGTAGTATAGATCGGGGTGATGAAGCTTTCTTT. Amino acids: CASSIDRGDEAFF.